The source of this T cell receptor (beta chain) is a study of CD8 T cells in Susac syndrome. As concerns this clonotype: Its matching antigen is unknown.

The study sequenced TCR beta in blood CD8+ and CD4+ T cells. TEMRA cells were FACS-enriched, while CD8+ and CD4+ T cells were negatively isolated. Points from the study as a whole: The authors acknowledged that their TCR sequencing and HLA analysis involved a relatively small number of individuals.

An input of roughly 0.5 to 1 ug of RNA was subjected to reverse transcription using random hexamers. TCRdb reprocessed the immunoSEQ multiplex PCR reads via MiXCR and lists one record per CDR3 protein. The sample carries under 200,000 distinct CDR3 sequences, about 95% recorded once. The TCR originated in a human donor with multiple sclerosis. Sequencing used CD8+ T cells from PBMCs.

CDR3 region: CASSKAGSSYEQYF. DNA of the CDR3: TGTGCCAGCAGCAAAGCGGGAAGCTCCTACGAGCAGTACTTC. This sequence joins TRBV5-4 and TRBJ2-7; 7 nucleotides match TRBD2. CDR3 size: 14 residues. After removal of 4 bases from V and 0 bases from J, the junction contained 4 bases not matched to a gene. Germline CDR1 is SGHNT and CDR2 is YYREEE (reference sequence).